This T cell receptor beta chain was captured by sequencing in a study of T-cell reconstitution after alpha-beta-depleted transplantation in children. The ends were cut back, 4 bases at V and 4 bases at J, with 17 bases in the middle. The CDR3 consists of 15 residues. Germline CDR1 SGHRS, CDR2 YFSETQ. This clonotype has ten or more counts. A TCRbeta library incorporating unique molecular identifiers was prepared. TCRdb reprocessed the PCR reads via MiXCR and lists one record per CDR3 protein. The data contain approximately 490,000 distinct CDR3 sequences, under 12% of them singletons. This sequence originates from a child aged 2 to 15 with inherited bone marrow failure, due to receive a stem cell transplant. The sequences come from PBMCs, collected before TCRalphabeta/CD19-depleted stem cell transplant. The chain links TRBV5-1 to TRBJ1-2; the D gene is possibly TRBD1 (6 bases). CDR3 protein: CASSPLGGVGYGYTF. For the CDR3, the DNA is TGCGCCAGCAGCCCCCTGGGGGGCGTCGGCTATGGCTACACCTTC.